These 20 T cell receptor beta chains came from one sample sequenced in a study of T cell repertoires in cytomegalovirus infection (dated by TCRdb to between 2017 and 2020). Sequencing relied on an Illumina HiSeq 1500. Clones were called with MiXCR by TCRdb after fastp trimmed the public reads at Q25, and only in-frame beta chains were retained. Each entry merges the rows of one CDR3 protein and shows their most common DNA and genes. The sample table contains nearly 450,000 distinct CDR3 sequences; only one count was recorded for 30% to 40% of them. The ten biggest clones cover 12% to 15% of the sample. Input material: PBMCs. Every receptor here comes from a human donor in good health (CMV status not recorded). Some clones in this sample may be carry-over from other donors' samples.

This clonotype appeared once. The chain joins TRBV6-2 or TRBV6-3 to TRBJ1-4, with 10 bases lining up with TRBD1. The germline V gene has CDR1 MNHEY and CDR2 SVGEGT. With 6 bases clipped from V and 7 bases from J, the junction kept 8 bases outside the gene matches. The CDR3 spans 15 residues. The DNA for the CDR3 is TGTGCCAGCAGCAAGGACAGGGGGAATGGTGAAAAACTGTTTTTT. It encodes CASSKDRGNGEKLFF.

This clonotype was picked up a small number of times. For the CDR3, the DNA is TGTGCCTGGGCGGACAGGGGGAATTCACCCCTCCACTTT. It translates to CAWADRGNSPLHF. The chain is built from TRBV30 and TRBJ1-6, with TRBD1 identical over 10 bases. V lost 5 bases to trimming and J lost 7 bases; unmatched junction nucleotides: 2. CDR1 GTSNPN and CDR2 SVGIG come from the germline V gene (reference sequence). CDR3 length: 13 residues.

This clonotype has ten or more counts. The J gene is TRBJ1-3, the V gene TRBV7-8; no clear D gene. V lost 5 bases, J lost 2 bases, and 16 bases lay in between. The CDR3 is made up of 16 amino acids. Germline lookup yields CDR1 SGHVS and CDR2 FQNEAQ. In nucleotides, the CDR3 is TGTGCCAGCAGCCCGCATTTACAAGGGACTGGAAACACCATATATTTT. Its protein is CASSPHLQGTGNTIYF.

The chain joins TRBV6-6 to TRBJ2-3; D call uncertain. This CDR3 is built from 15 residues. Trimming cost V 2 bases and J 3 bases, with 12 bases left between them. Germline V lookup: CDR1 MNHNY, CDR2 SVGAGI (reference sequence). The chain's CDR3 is CASSYRAVPTDTQYF. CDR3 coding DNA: TGTGCCAGCAGTTACAGGGCAGTCCCGACAGATACGCAGTATTTT.

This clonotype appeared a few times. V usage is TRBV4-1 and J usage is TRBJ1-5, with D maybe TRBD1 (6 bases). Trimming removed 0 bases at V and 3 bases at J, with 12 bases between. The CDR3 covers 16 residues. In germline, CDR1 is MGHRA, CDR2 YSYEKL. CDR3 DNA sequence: TGCGCCAGCAGCCAAGAGGAAACAGGGTCCAATCAGCCCCAGCATTTT. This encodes CASSQEETGSNQPQHF.

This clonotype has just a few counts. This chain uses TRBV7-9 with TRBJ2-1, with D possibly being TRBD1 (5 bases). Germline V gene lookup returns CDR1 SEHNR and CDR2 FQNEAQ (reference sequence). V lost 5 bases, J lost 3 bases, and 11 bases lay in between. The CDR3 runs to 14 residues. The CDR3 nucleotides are TGTGCCAGCAGCCTCAGGGTGGGCTACAATGAGCAGTTCTTC. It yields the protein CASSLRVGYNEQFF.

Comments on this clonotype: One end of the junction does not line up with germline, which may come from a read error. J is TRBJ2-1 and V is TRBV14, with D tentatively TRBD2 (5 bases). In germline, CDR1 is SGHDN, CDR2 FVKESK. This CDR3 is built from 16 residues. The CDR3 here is CASSQAATLLYNEQFF. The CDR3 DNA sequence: TGTGCCAGCAGTCAAGCGGCCACCCTATTATACAATGAGCAGTTCTTC.

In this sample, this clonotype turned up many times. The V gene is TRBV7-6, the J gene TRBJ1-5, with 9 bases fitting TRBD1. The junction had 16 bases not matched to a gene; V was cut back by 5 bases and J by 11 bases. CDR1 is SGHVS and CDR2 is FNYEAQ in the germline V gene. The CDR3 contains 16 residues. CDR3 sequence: CASSPLQGAAGFTQHF. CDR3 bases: TGTGCCAGCAGCCCCCTACAGGGGGCTGCAGGGTTCACCCAGCATTTT.

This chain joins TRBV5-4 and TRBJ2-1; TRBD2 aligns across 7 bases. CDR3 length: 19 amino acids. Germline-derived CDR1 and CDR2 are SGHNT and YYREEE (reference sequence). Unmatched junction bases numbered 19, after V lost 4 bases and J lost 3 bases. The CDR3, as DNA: TGTGCCAGCAGCCCTCTACTTCGGGGAGGGGCGAACAACTACAATGAGCAGTTCTTC. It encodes CASSPLLRGGANNYNEQFF.

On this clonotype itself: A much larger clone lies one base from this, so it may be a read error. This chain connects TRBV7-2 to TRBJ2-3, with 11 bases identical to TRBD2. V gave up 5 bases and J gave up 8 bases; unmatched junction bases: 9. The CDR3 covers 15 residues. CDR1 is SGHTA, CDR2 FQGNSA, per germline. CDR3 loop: CASSPPTSGAGTQYF. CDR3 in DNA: TGTGCCAGCAGCCCCCCGACTAGCGGGGCGGGTACGCAGTATTTT.

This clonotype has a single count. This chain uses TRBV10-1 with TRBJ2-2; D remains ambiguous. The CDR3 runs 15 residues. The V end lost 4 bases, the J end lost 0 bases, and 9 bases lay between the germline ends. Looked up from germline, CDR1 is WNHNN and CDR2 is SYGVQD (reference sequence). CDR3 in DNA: TGCGCCAGCAGTGCAGGAACAGCGAACACCGGGGAGCTGTTTTTT. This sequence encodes CASSAGTANTGELFF.

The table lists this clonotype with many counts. The CDR3 loop is CASGGNQPQHF. For the CDR3, the DNA is TGTGCCAGTGGGGGAAATCAGCCCCAGCATTTT. The chain carries TRBV6-1 and TRBJ1-5; D is possibly TRBD1 (5 bases). This CDR3 has 11 residues. The V end was cut by 9 bases, the J end by 4 bases, with 7 bases between. Germline V CDR1 and CDR2: MNHNS, SASEGT.

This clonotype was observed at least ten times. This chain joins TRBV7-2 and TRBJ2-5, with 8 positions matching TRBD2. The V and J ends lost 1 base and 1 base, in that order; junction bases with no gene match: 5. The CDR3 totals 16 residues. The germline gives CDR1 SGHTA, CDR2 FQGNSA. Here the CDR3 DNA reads TGTGCCAGCAGCTTAGAGCGCGGGGGGCTCCAAGAGACCCAGTACTTC. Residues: CASSLERGGLQETQYF. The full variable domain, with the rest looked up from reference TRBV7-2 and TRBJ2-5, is GAGVSQSPSNKVTEKGKDVELRCDPISGHTALYWYRQSLGQGLEFLIYFQGNSAPDKSGLPSDRFSAERTGGSVSTLTIQRTQQEDSAVYLCASSLERGGLQETQYFGPGTRLLVL.

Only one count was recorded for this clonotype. The CDR3 loop is CRVGGGGRVLNTEAFF. In DNA form, the CDR3 reads TGTCGAGTGGGGGGCGGTGGCCGTGTGTTAAACACTGAAGCTTTCTTT. This chain joins TRBV6-6 and TRBJ1-1; a weak D match, TRBD1 (6 bases). The CDR3 has 16 amino acids. In germline, CDR1 is MNHNY, CDR2 SVGAGI (reference sequence).

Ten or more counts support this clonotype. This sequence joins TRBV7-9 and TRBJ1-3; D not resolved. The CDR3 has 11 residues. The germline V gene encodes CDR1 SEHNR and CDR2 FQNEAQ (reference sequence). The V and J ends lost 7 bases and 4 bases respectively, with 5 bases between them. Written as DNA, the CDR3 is TGTGCCAGCAATCAAGGAAACACCATATATTTT. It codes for CASNQGNTIYF.

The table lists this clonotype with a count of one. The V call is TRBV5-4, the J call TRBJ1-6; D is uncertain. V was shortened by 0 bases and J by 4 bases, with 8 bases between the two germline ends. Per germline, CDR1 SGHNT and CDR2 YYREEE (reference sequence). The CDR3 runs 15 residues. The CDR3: CASSLDRAYNSPLHF. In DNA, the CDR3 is TGTGCCAGCAGCTTGGACAGAGCTTATAATTCACCCCTCCACTTT.

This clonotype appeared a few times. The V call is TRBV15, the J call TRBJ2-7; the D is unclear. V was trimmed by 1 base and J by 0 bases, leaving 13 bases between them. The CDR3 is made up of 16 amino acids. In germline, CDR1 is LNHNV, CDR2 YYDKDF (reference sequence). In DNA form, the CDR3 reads TGTGCCACCAGCAGAGCTCCCCGCCCCAGCTCCTACGAGCAGTACTTC. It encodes CATSRAPRPSSYEQYF.

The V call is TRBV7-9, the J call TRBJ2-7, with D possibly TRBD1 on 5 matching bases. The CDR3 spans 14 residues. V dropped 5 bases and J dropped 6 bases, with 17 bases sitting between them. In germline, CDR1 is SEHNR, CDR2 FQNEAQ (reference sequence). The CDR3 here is CASSPSQGSGEQYF. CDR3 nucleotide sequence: TGTGCCAGCAGCCCCTCGCAGGGTTCGGGCGAGCAGTACTTC.

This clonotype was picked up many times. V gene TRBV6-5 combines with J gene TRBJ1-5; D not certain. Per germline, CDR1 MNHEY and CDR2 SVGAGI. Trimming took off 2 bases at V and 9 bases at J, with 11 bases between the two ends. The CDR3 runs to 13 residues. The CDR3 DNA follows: TGTGCCAGCAGTTACGGGCAGGCGACGCCCCAGCATTTT. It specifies CASSYGQATPQHF.

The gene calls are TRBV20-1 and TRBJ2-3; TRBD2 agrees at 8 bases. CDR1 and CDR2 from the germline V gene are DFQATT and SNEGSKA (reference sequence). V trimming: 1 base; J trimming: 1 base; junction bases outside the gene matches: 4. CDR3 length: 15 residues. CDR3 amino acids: CSARVLAVGTDTQYF. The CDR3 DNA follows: TGCAGTGCTAGAGTACTAGCGGTAGGCACAGATACGCAGTATTTT.